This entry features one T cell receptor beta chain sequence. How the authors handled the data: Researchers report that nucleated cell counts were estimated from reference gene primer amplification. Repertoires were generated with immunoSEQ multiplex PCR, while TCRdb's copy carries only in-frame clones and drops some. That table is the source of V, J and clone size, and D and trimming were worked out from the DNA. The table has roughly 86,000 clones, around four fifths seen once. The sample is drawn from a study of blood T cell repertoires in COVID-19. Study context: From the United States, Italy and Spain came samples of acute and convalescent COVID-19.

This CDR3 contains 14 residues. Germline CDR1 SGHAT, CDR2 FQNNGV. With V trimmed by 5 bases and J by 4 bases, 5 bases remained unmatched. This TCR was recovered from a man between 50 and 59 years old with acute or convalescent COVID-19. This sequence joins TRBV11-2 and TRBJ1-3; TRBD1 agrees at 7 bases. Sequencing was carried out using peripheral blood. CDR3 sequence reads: CASSPGQIGNTIYF. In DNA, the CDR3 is TGTGCCAGCAGCCCGGGACAGATCGGAAACACCATATATTTT. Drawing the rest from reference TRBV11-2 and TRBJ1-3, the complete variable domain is EAGVAQSPRYKIIEKRQSVAFWCNPISGHATLYWYQQILGQGPKLLIQFQNNGVVDDSQLPKDRFSAERLKGVDSTLKIQPAKLEDSAVYLCASSPGQIGNTIYFGEGSWLTVV.